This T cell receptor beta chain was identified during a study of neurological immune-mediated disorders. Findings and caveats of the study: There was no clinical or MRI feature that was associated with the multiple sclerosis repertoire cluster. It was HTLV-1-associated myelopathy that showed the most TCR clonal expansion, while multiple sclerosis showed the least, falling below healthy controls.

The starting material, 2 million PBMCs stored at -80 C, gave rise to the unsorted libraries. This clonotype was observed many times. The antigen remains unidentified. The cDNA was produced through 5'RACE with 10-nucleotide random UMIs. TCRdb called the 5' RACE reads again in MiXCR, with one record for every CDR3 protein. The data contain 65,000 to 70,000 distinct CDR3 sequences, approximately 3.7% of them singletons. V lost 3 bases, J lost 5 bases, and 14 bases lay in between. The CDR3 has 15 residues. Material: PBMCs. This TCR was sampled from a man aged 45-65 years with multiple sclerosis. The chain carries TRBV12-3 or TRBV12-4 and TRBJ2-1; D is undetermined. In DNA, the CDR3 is TGTGCCAGCAGTTTTGCGGCCCCCAAAGACAATGAGCAGTTCTTC. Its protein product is CASSFAAPKDNEQFF.